This TCR beta chain came from a study of graft-versus-host responses after intestinal transplantation. Study information: Recipients received multivisceral, liver-intestinal, or isolated intestinal transplants. The study gave all recipients anti-thymocyte globulin induction, then tacrolimus and steroids for 2 to 3 years. Study-wide points: Early post-transplant HvG declines showed an association with peak circulating GvH clone levels. In recipient marrow, GvH clones were found, and some appeared first in ileum or blood.

The V gene's germline CDR1 is PRHDT and CDR2 FYEKMQ (reference sequence). The CDR3 sequence is 15 residues long. V lost 3 bases and J lost 4, with 13 bases in between. In the case of this clone: Its matching antigen is unknown.

Profiling relied on immunoSEQ multiplex PCR, and the TCRdb table lists in-frame clones only, not all of them. The table has 60,000 to 75,000 clones, roughly 90% seen once. The sequences come from unstimulated CD8+ T cells sorted from spleen or lymph node cells, collected before intestinal transplant. This sequence was found in a human donor who received an intestinal transplant. The rearrangement joins TRBV13 to TRBJ2-1; TRBD2 is a possible D gene (7 bases). The CDR3 bases are TGTGCCAGCAGCTTCGGCGGGGGCCGGTACAATGAGCAGTTCTTC. Protein product: CASSFGGGRYNEQFF.